The 7 T cell receptor beta chains reported below all come from one sample, sequenced in a study of CD8+CD57+ T cells in acquired aplastic anemia. CDR3 and TCR beta VDJ profiling relied on genomic DNA as the template. TCRdb analysed the reads with MiXCR anew, one entry per CDR3 protein. This table has around 200,000 distinct CDR3 sequences, around 60% appearing once. Sequenced sample: sorted CD4+, CD8+, or CD8+CD57+ T cells (not recorded which) from PBMCs. The receptor set was obtained from a human donor in good health.

This clonotype has just one count. This rearrangement joins TRBV6-5 to TRBJ2-7; D might be TRBD1 or TRBD2, each matching 6 bases. Germline lookup yields CDR1 MNHEY and CDR2 SVGAGI. V was pared by 4 bases and J by 0 bases, with 10 bases between. This CDR3 region has 14 residues. The CDR3 bases are TGTGCCAGCAGTTTTACGGGGGCCTCCTACGAGCAGTACTTC. This sequence encodes CASSFTGASYEQYF.

CDR3: CSASSRDRHEAFF. The CDR3 DNA reads TGCAGTGCTAGTTCCCGGGACAGACATGAAGCTTTCTTT. The chain is built from TRBV20-1 and TRBJ1-1; 7 bases match TRBD1. This CDR3 contains 13 residues. Germline V gene sequence: CDR1 DFQATT, CDR2 SNEGSKA (reference sequence). The V segment lost 3 bases and the J segment 7 bases; nucleotides outside the gene matches: 8.

The chain employs TRBV2 and TRBJ1-1; D is ambiguous. The CDR3 is 14 amino acids. The V end was cut by 4 bases, the J end by 5 bases, with 14 bases between. Germline CDR1 SNHLY, CDR2 FYNNEI. The CDR3 region has the DNA TGTGCCAGCAGTGCCTCGAAGAGTTGGACTGAAGCTTTCTTT. Its protein product is CASSASKSWTEAFF. Supplemented by reference TRBV2 and TRBJ1-1, the full variable domain reads EPEVTQTPSHQVTQMGQEVILRCVPISNHLYFYWYRQILGQKVEFLVSFYNNEISEKSEIFDDQFSVERPDGSNFTLKIRSTKLEDSAMYFCASSASKSWTEAFFGQGTRLTVV.

The CDR3, as DNA: TGTGCCAGCAGTTACGGGGACGAGTATTTT. Translating gives CASSYGDEYF. The chain couples TRBV6-5 to TRBJ2-3; D may be TRBD1 or TRBD2 (5 bases each). Germline V gene lookup returns CDR1 MNHEY and CDR2 SVGAGI. V lost 2 bases to trimming and J lost 13 bases, with 7 bases between them. The CDR3 has 10 residues.

V and J are TRBV29-1 and TRBJ2-5; 10 nucleotides align to TRBD1. This CDR3 region has 12 residues. The germline V gene encodes CDR1 SQVTM and CDR2 ANQGSEA. In DNA, the CDR3 is TGCAGAGGGACAGGGGATGGGGAGACCCAGTACTTC. It is translated as CRGTGDGETQYF.

J is TRBJ2-7 and V is TRBV20-1; either TRBD1 or TRBD2 may supply D (7 bases each). Germline values: CDR1 DFQATT, CDR2 SNEGSKA (reference sequence). The CDR3 totals 15 residues. CDR3 sequence reads: CSVEVLTGRAYEQYF. Written as DNA, the CDR3 is TGCAGCGTTGAAGTTCTGACAGGGAGGGCGTACGAGCAGTACTTC.

This clonotype occurred many times. In nucleotides, the CDR3 is TGTGCCACCAGCAGAGATATGGGGACCGGGGAGCTGTTTTTT. It is translated as CATSRDMGTGELFF. The chain couples TRBV15 to TRBJ2-2, with no clear D. CDR1 and CDR2 from the germline V gene are LNHNV and YYDKDF (reference sequence). V gave up 0 bases and J gave up 5 bases, with 7 bases separating them. This CDR3 spans 14 amino acids.